This T cell receptor (beta chain) originates from a study of CD8+CD57+ T cells in acquired aplastic anemia. Study observations and caveats: Researchers reported that CD8+ Simpson's diversity was not significantly different in patients versus controls.

Trimming took off 5 bases at V and 0 bases at J, with 10 bases between the two ends. Germline V gene data show CDR1 as MDHEN and CDR2 as SYDVKM. The CDR3 is made up of 14 amino acids. The sequenced patients had an expansion of CD8+CD57+ cells seen by flow cytometry. Both TCR beta VDJ combination and CDR3 sequence profiling were carried out. Genomic DNA was the template for this profiling. From the reads, TCRdb called clonotypes with MiXCR, one entry per CDR3 protein. The sample has around 180,000 distinct CDR3 sequences, about half seen once. This clonotype was seen ten or more times. Its antigen is as yet unknown.

This receptor was identified in a human donor with aplastic anemia. The chain has TRBV28 and TRBJ1-1, with a tentative D call TRBD1 (6 bases). The sample consisted of sorted CD4+, CD8+, or CD8+CD57+ T cells (not recorded which) from PBMCs. The CDR3 region is CASSPGHMNTEAFF. CDR3 in DNA: TGTGCCAGCAGTCCGGGACACATGAACACTGAAGCTTTCTTT.